This T cell receptor beta chain was profiled in a study of cytomegalovirus exposure and HLA in healthy donors. 60 Vbeta and 13 Jbeta primers were used in PCR. The assay was immunoSEQ multiplex PCR, and TCRdb's table has in-frame clones only and misses some. The data contain 150,000 to 200,000 clones, roughly a tenth of them seen just once; the ten biggest clones take up over 1%. The CDR3 has 16 amino acids. Germline CDR1 reads MNHEY; CDR2 reads SMNVEV (reference sequence). V was clipped by 4 bases and J by 0 bases, with 16 bases between them. A few counts support this clone. The TCR was taken from a woman aged 30 to 39 in good health and CMV-seropositive. The sample comprised PBMCs. The chain links TRBV27 to TRBJ2-7; TRBD1 might be the D (5 bases). The CDR3 sequence: CASSSAGNPTSYEQYF. DNA for the CDR3: TGTGCCAGCAGTTCCGCAGGGAACCCTACCTCCTACGAGCAGTACTTC.